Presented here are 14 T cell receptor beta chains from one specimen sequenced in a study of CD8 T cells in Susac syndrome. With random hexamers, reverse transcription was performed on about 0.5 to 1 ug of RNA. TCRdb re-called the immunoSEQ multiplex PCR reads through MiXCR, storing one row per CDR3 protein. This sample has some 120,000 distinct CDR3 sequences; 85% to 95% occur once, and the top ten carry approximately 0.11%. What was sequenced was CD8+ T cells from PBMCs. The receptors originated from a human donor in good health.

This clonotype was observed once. The CDR3 loop is CASSIRSSYNEQFF. CDR3 DNA: TGTGCCAGCAGTATCAGAAGCTCCTACAATGAGCAGTTCTTC. This chain uses TRBV6-2 or TRBV6-3 with TRBJ2-1; D is ambiguous. V gave up 5 bases and J gave up 0 bases, with 8 bases separating them. This CDR3 region has 14 residues. CDR1 and CDR2 (germline): MNHEY, SVGEGT.

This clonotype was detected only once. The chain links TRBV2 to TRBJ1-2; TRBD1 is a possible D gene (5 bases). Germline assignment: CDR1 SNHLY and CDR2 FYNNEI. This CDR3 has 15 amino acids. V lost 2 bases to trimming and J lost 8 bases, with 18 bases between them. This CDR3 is CASSERQGLVGGYTF. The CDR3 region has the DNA TGTGCCAGCAGTGAACGGCAGGGATTGGTCGGGGGCTACACCTTC.

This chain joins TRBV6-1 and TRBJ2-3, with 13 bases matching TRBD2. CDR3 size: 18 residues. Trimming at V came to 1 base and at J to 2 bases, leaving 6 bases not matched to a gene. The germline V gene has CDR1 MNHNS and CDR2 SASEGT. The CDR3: CASSEGRLAGGPTDTQYF. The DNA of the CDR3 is TGTGCCAGCAGTGAAGGTAGACTAGCGGGGGGCCCCACAGATACGCAGTATTTT.

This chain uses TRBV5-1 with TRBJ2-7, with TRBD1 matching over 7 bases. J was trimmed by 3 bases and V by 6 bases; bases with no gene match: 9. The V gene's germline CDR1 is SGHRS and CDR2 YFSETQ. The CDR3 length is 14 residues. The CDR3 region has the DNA TGCGCCAGCAACCCGAGACAGGGCAGCTACGAGCAGTACTTC. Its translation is CASNPRQGSYEQYF.

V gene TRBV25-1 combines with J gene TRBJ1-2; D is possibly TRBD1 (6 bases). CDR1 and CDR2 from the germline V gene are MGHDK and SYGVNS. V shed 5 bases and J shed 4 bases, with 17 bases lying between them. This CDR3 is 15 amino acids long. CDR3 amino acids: CASSSQGVLRYGYTF. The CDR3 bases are TGTGCCAGCAGTTCACAGGGCGTGCTTCGCTATGGCTACACCTTC.

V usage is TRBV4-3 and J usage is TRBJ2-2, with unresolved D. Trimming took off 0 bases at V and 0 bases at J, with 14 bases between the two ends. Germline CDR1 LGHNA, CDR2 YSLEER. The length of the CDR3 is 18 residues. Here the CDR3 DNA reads TGCGCCAGCAGCCAAGATACGTTGGACGGTACGAACACCGGGGAGCTGTTTTTT. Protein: CASSQDTLDGTNTGELFF.

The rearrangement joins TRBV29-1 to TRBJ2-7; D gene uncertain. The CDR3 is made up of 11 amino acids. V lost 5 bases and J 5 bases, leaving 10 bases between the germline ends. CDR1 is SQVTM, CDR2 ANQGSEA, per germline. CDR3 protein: CSVPGANEQYF. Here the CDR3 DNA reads TGCAGCGTTCCAGGCGCGAACGAGCAGTACTTC.

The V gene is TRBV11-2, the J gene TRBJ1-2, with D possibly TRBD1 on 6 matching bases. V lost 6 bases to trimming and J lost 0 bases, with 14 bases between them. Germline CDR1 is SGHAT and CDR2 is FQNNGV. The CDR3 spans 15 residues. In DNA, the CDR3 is TGTGCCAGCAGACAACAGGGAAGAACTAACTATGGCTACACCTTC. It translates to CASRQQGRTNYGYTF.

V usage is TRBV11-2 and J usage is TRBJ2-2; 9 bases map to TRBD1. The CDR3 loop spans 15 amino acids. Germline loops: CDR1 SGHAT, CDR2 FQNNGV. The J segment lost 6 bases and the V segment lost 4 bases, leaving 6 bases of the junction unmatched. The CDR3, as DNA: TGTGCCAGCAGCTGGGGACAGGGCACTCCCGGGGAGCTGTTTTTT. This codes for CASSWGQGTPGELFF.

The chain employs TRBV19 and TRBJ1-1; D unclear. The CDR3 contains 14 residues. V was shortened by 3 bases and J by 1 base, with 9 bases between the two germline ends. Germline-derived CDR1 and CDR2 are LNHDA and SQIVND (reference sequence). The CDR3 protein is CASSIRGGNTEAFF. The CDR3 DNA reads TGTGCCAGTAGTATCCGGGGTGGGAACACTGAAGCTTTCTTT.

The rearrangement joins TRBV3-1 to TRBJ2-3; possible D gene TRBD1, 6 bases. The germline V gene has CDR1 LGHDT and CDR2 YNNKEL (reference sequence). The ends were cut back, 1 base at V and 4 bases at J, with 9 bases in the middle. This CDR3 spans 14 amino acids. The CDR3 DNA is TGTGCCAGCAGCCAAGCAGGGGTCGCAGATACGCAGTATTTT. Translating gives CASSQAGVADTQYF.

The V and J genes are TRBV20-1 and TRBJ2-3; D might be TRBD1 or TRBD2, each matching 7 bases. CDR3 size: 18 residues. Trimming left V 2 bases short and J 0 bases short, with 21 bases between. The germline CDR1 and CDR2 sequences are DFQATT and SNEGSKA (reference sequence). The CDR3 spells CSARNRGKAGSSTDTQYF. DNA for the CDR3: TGCAGTGCTAGAAACAGGGGAAAAGCGGGATCTAGCACAGATACGCAGTATTTT.

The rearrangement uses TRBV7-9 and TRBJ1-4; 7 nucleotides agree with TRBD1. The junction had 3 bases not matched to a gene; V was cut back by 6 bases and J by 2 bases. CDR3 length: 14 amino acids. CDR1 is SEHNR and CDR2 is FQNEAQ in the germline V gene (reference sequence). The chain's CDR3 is CASRKQGTNEKLFF. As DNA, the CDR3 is TGTGCCAGCAGGAAACAGGGGACTAATGAAAAACTGTTTTTT. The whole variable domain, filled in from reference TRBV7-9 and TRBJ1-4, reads DTGVSQNPRHKITKRGQNVTFRCDPISEHNRLYWYRQTLGQGPEFLTYFQNEAQLEKSRLLSDRFSAERPKGSFSTLEIQRTEQGDSAMYLCASRKQGTNEKLFFGSGTQLSVL.

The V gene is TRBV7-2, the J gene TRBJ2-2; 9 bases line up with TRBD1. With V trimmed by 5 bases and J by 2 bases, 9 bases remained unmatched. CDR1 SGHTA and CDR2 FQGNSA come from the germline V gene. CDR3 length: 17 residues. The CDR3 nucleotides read TGTGCCAGCAGCCCGACGGGGGGACAGGGCAACACCGGGGAGCTGTTTTTT. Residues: CASSPTGGQGNTGELFF. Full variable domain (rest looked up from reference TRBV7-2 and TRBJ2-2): GAGVSQSPSNKVTEKGKDVELRCDPISGHTALYWYRQSLGQGLEFLIYFQGNSAPDKSGLPSDRFSAERTGGSVSTLTIQRTQQEDSAVYLCASSPTGGQGNTGELFFGEGSRLTVL.